Below are 5 T cell receptor beta chains sequenced from a single sample in a study of control samples from healthy donors and cancer patients. Using immunoSEQ multiplex PCR, the repertoire was profiled, and TCRdb retains in-frame clones only, with some absent. The table records 120,000 to 150,000 clones, roughly 90% of them present only once. Sample: blood. The receptors derive from a man aged 25-40 years in good health.

V is TRBV5-1 and J is TRBJ2-7; 13 bases match TRBD2. The CDR3 totals 14 residues. Germline lookup yields CDR1 SGHRS and CDR2 YFSETQ. J gave up 10 bases and V 4 bases, and 8 bases lay outside the gene matches. The CDR3 is CASSPGTSGEDQYF. The CDR3 DNA is TGCGCCAGCAGCCCCGGGACTAGCGGGGAGGACCAGTACTTC.

The table lists this clone with a few counts. V is TRBV25-1 and J is TRBJ2-2; 13 positions match TRBD2. The V segment lost 11 bases and the J segment 2 bases; nucleotides outside the gene matches: 5. CDR3 size: 15 residues. The germline V gene has CDR1 MGHDK and CDR2 SYGVNS. CDR3 sequence: CASSGLAGNTGELFF. CDR3 nucleotides: TGTGCCTCCTCGGGACTAGCGGGAAACACCGGGGAGCTGTTTTTT.

The table lists this clone with a count of one. This sequence joins TRBV6-2 or TRBV6-3 and TRBJ2-7, with 8 bases fitting TRBD2. This CDR3 region has 15 residues. Per germline, CDR1 MNHEY and CDR2 SVGEGT. V dropped 2 bases and J dropped 5; count of bases not matched to a gene: 8. CDR3 in amino acids: CASSYRGLEKNEQYF. The CDR3 DNA sequence: TGTGCCAGCAGTTACCGGGGACTAGAAAAGAACGAGCAGTACTTC.

The rearrangement joins TRBV4-3 to TRBJ2-7, with D perhaps TRBD1 (6 bases). Germline loops: CDR1 LGHNA, CDR2 YSLEER. The V end lost 0 bases, the J end lost 4 bases, and 16 bases lay between the germline ends. The CDR3 consists of 16 residues. In nucleotides, the CDR3 is TGCGCCAGCAGCCAAGAGTTTACAGGGAGTCGGTACGAGCAGTACTTC. It specifies CASSQEFTGSRYEQYF.

This chain uses TRBV4-3 with TRBJ1-5; no firm D call. The CDR3 spans 15 residues. Trimming removed 4 bases at V and 0 bases at J, with 10 bases between. The germline V gene has CDR1 LGHNA and CDR2 YSLEER. The CDR3 nucleotides are TGCGCCAGCAGCCCCGGGAGTTATAGCAATCAGCCCCAGCATTTT. Translation: CASSPGSYSNQPQHF.